The clone carrying this T cell receptor beta chain was detected a few times. The antigen remains unidentified. This sample was taken from a study of cytomegalovirus exposure and HLA in healthy donors. Study conclusions and caveats: Researchers reported in a later analysis that common viral pathogens appeared linked to several top clusters.

Primers: 60 Vbeta forward and 13 Jbeta reverse. Repertoires were generated with immunoSEQ multiplex PCR, while TCRdb's copy carries only in-frame clones and drops some. The sample shows under 150,000 clones, around 82% of them seen only once. The material sequenced was PBMCs. The receptor was derived from a woman in her 40s in good health and CMV-seropositive.

For the CDR3, the DNA is TGTGCCAGCAGCAAAGTGGGACTAGAGCTGTACGAGCAGTACTTC. As protein: CASSKVGLELYEQYF. The rearrangement uses TRBV21-1 and TRBJ2-7; the table's TRBD2 call for D was not verified on the DNA. TRBV21-1 is annotated as a pseudogene. There are 15 residues in the CDR3.